This TCR beta chain was found in a study of T cell responses to AZD1222 COVID-19 vaccine. Repertoires were generated with immunoSEQ multiplex PCR, while TCRdb's copy carries only in-frame clones and drops some. In the table there are 180,000 or so clones, around 90% of which are singletons. The V and J ends lost 1 base and 5 bases respectively, with 15 bases between them. Germline V gene data show CDR1 as SGHDT and CDR2 as YYEEEE. There are 16 residues in the CDR3. Notes on the study in general: Close to half of all spike-specific TCRs reportedly target regions of the variants that are unmutated. The donor group comprised mostly white British people and more females; the analysis possibly underestimated clonal diversity. Compared with day 0, the breadth and depth of the Spike-specific TCR repertoire rose significantly after two doses of AZD1222.

Regarding this clone: Antigen: not known.

This chain connects TRBV5-6 to TRBJ2-2, with no clear D. The sequencing here drew on peripheral blood, taken 28 days after the second AZD1222 dose. The sequence was collected from an adult who received the AZD1222 COVID-19 vaccine. The CDR3 DNA is TGTGCCAGCAGCTTGTATTACGCAGCCCTTACCGGGGAGCTGTTTTTT. This codes for CASSLYYAALTGELFF.